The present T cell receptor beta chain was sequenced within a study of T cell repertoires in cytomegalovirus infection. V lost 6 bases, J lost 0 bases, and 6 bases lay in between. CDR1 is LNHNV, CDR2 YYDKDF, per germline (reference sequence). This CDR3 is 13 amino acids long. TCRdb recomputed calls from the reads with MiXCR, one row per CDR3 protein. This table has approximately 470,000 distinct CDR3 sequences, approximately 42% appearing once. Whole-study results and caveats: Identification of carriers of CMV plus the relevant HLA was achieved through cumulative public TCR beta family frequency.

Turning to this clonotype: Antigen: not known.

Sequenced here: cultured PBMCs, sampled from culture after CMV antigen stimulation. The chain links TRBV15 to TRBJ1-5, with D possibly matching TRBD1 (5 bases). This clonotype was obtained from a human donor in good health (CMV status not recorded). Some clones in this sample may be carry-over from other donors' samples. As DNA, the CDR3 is TGTGCCACCAGGGGGGATAGCAATCAGCCCCAGCATTTT. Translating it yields CATRGDSNQPQHF.